The 14 T cell receptor beta chains given below trace back to one sample, sequenced in a study of shared clonotypes between healthy human individuals. Sequencing was performed with immunoSEQ multiplex PCR; in TCRdb, only in-frame clones are kept and a portion is missing. Among some 1 million clones listed, about 77% were seen once. Sequences were obtained from memory CD4+ T cells sorted from blood. Regarding subset: CD45RA-negative fraction. The receptors come from a man aged 18 to 30 in good health.

The chain combines TRBV2 with TRBJ2-7; 7 bases match TRBD1. The germline gives CDR1 SNHLY, CDR2 FYNNEI. CDR3 length equals 12 residues. J was trimmed by 6 bases and V by 7 bases; bases with no gene match: 6. CDR3 nucleotides: TGTGCCAGCACGACAGGGTTGGGCGAGCAGTACTTC. Protein: CASTTGLGEQYF.

The chain joins TRBV29-1 to TRBJ2-5; D might be TRBD1 (5 bases). The end of the DNA fits TRBJ2-7 better, so the J call may be wrong. CDR3 length equals 11 residues. Per the germline V gene, CDR1 is SQVTM and CDR2 is ANQGSEA. The CDR3 loop reads CSGGSSYEQYF. The CDR3 DNA reads TGCAGCGGGGGCAGCTCCTACGAGCAGTACTTC.

The chain joins TRBV6-1 to TRBJ1-2; 8 bases match TRBD1. CDR1 MNHNS and CDR2 SASEGT come from the germline V gene. Trimming took 4 bases from V and 8 from J; bases not matched to a gene: 9. This CDR3 is built from 14 residues. The CDR3 spells CASSGGQGGEGYTF. DNA for the CDR3: TGTGCCAGCAGTGGCGGACAGGGCGGGGAGGGCTACACCTTC.

This sequence joins TRBV7-9 and TRBJ2-1; 10 bases are a match to TRBD2. The CDR3 has 17 amino acids. Germline values: CDR1 SEHNR, CDR2 FQNEAQ (reference sequence). The junction had 9 bases not matched to a gene; V was cut back by 0 bases and J by 7 bases. The CDR3 spells CASSLAGKAGGPNEQFF. The DNA of the CDR3 is TGTGCCAGCAGCTTAGCAGGGAAAGCGGGGGGGCCGAATGAGCAGTTCTTC. Looking up the rest from reference TRBV7-9 and TRBJ2-1 gives the full variable domain: DTGVSQNPRHKITKRGQNVTFRCDPISEHNRLYWYRQTLGQGPEFLTYFQNEAQLEKSRLLSDRFSAERPKGSFSTLEIQRTEQGDSAMYLCASSLAGKAGGPNEQFFGPGTRLTVL.

The gene calls are TRBV6-5 and TRBJ2-2, with a possible D match to TRBD1 (6 bases). In germline, CDR1 is MNHEY, CDR2 SVGAGI. This CDR3 is 15 amino acids long. Trimming removed 5 bases at V and 6 bases at J, with 16 bases between. DNA of the CDR3: TGTGCCAGCAGTATGAGTCCCGGGACATCCGGGGAGCTGTTTTTT. Translation: CASSMSPGTSGELFF.

The chain recombines TRBV13 with TRBJ2-6; no definite D call. The length of the CDR3 is 16 residues. The germline V gene encodes CDR1 PRHDT and CDR2 FYEKMQ (reference sequence). Trimming left V 0 bases short and J 1 base short, with 7 bases between. CDR3 loop: CASSLGLTSGANVLTF. CDR3 DNA: TGTGCCAGCAGCTTAGGACTAACTTCTGGGGCCAACGTCCTGACTTTC. The full variable domain, with the rest looked up from reference TRBV13 and TRBJ2-6, is AAGVIQSPRHLIKEKRETATLKCYPIPRHDTVYWYQQGPGQDPQFLISFYEKMQSDKGSIPDRFSAQQFSDYHSELNMSSLELGDSALYFCASSLGLTSGANVLTFGAGSRLTVL.

This clone was picked up a small number of times. The genes are TRBV7-9 and TRBJ1-5; D gene ambiguous. Looked up from germline, CDR1 is SEHNR and CDR2 is FQNEAQ (reference sequence). This CDR3 comprises 14 residues. The V gene lost 3 bases and the J gene lost 7 bases, with 13 bases spanning the gap. The CDR3 here is CASSFASGNQPQHF. As DNA, the CDR3 is TGTGCCAGCAGCTTCGCTTCGGGGAACCAGCCCCAGCATTTT.

The V call is TRBV11-2, the J call TRBJ1-2; 7 bases align to TRBD1. This CDR3 spans 14 amino acids. Trimming took 3 bases from V and 4 from J; bases not matched to a gene: 5. Germline loops: CDR1 SGHAT, CDR2 FQNNGV. This CDR3 reads CASSLRTGPYGYTF. In nucleotides, the CDR3 is TGTGCCAGCAGCTTGAGGACAGGCCCCTATGGCTACACCTTC.

Remarks on this clone: The same CDR3 is also encoded by other DNA sequences in this sample. J is TRBJ1-5 and V is TRBV10-2; no firm D call. Trimming took off 3 bases at V and 0 bases at J, with 12 bases between the two ends. This CDR3 region has 16 residues. Germline CDR1 and CDR2: WSHSY and SAAADI. The CDR3, as DNA: TGCGCCAGCAGTGAAGAGAAGGGCCTTAGCAATCAGCCCCAGCATTTT. Translating it yields CASSEEKGLSNQPQHF.

The rearrangement joins TRBV28 to TRBJ2-2; tentatively, D is TRBD1 (6 bases). The germline V gene encodes CDR1 MDHEN and CDR2 SYDVKM. V was shortened by 7 bases and J by 0 bases, with 12 bases between the two germline ends. This CDR3 contains 15 residues. The DNA for the CDR3 is TGTGCCAGCAATACCGGGACACCGAACACCGGGGAGCTGTTTTTT. Residues: CASNTGTPNTGELFF. The whole variable domain, filled in from reference TRBV28 and TRBJ2-2, reads DVKVTQSSRYLVKRTGEKVFLECVQDMDHENMFWYRQDPGLGLRLIYFSYDVKMKEKGDIPEGYSVSREKKERFSLILESASTNQTSMYLCASNTGTPNTGELFFGEGSRLTVL.

This clone was observed a few times. The same CDR3 arises from other DNA sequences in this sample as well. The chain combines TRBV2 with TRBJ2-7; perhaps TRBD1 as D (6 bases). With 8 bases removed from V and 1 base from J, the gap between germline ends came to 9 bases. Germline-derived CDR1 and CDR2 are SNHLY and FYNNEI. The CDR3 covers 12 residues. The CDR3 DNA reads as TGTGCCAGCGGGGGACAATCCTACGAGCAGTACTTC. Translated, it gives CASGGQSYEQYF.

V is TRBV5-5 and J is TRBJ1-1, with D unclear. Germline V CDR1 and CDR2: SGHKS, YYEKEE (reference sequence). This CDR3 spans 12 amino acids. The V end lost 5 bases, the J end lost 3 bases, and 8 bases lay between the germline ends. The CDR3 coding sequence is TGTGCCAGCAGTACACAGCACACTGAAGCTTTCTTT. It yields the protein CASSTQHTEAFF. Full variable domain (missing parts from reference TRBV5-5 and TRBJ1-1): DAGVTQSPTHLIKTRGQQVTLRCSPISGHKSVSWYQQVLGQGPQFIFQYYEKEERGRGNFPDRFSARQFPNYSSELNVNALLLGDSALYLCASSTQHTEAFFGQGTRLTVV.

The sample holds one count of this clone. At the DNA level, this CDR3 is encoded by other sequences in the same sample as well. The CDR3 protein is CASSPDGSYEQYF. The DNA of the CDR3 is TGCGCCAGCAGCCCGGACGGCTCCTACGAGCAGTACTTC. The gene calls are TRBV5-1 and TRBJ2-7; D remains unclear. This CDR3 region has 13 residues. V lost 4 bases, J lost 0 bases, and 8 bases lay in between. The germline V gene encodes CDR1 SGHRS and CDR2 YFSETQ. The whole variable domain, filled in from reference TRBV5-1 and TRBJ2-7, reads KAGVTQTPRYLIKTRGQQVTLSCSPISGHRSVSWYQQTPGQGLQFLFEYFSETQRNKGNFPGRFSGRQFSNSRSEMNVSTLELGDSALYLCASSPDGSYEQYFGPGTRLTVT.

Remarks on this clone: The sample carries other DNA sequences with the same CDR3. The rearrangement joins TRBV6-5 to TRBJ1-5; perhaps TRBD1 as D (6 bases). The germline V gene encodes CDR1 MNHEY and CDR2 SVGAGI. The CDR3 totals 15 residues. V was pared by 0 bases and J by 7 bases, with 13 bases between. The CDR3 here is CASSYSNSGVQPQHF. CDR3 in DNA: TGTGCCAGCAGTTACTCGAACTCAGGGGTCCAGCCCCAGCATTTT.